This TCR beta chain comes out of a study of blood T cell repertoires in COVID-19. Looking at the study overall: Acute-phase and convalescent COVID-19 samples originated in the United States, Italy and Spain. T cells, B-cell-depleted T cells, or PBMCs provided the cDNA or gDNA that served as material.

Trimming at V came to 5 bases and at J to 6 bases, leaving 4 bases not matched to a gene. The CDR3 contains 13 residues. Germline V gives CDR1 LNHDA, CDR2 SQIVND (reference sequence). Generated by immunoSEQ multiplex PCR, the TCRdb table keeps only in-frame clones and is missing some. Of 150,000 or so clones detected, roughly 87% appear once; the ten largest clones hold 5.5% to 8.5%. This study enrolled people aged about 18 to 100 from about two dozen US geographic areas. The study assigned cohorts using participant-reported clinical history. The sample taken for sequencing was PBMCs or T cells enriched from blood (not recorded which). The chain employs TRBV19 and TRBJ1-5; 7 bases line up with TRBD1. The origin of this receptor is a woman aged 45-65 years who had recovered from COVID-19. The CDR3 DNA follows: TGTGCCAGTAGTCCCAGGGGGTTTCAGCCCCAGCATTTT. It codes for CASSPRGFQPQHF.